The TCR beta chain under discussion was sequenced for a study of T-cell reconstitution after alpha-beta-depleted transplantation in children. Study-wide results and caveats: Recipient T cells and thymic progenitors that survived gave rise to the high TCRbeta diversity observed at day 60 in some patients. Reportedly, alpha-beta T cells present about two months post-transplant originated from several hundred expanded clones of graft origin. The authors attributed T-cell counts and diversity one year after transplant mostly to newly produced T cells.

This CDR3 is built from 14 residues. Germline CDR1 LGHDT, CDR2 YNNKEL (reference sequence). V gave up 1 base and J gave up 0 bases, with 4 bases separating them. TCRbeta library preparation incorporated unique molecular identifiers. TCRdb re-called the PCR reads through MiXCR, storing one row per CDR3 protein. The table shows around 250,000 distinct CDR3 sequences, with around 7.5% occurring only once. This clonotype was counted at least ten times. Its antigen is not identified. The clonotype comes from a male patient aged 5 to 17 who had a stem cell transplant for acute lymphoblastic leukemia, so the T cells may come from the graft donor. Sequences were derived from PBMCs, mostly from graft donor cells, sampled 180 days after TCRalphabeta/CD19-depleted stem cell transplant. The chain uses TRBV3-1 and TRBJ2-1; D gene uncertain. The CDR3: CASSQAGSYNEQFF. The DNA for the CDR3 is TGTGCCAGCAGCCAAGCGGGCTCCTACAATGAGCAGTTCTTC.